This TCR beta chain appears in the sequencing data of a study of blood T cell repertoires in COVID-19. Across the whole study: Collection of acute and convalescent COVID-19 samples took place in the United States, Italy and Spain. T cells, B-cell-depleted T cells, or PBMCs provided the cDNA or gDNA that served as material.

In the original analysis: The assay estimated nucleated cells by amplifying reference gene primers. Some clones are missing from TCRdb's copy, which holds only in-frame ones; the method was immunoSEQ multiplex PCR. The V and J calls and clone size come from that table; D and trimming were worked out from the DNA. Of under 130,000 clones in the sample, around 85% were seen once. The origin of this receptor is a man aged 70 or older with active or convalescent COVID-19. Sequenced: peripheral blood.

CDR3 in DNA: TGTGCCATCCGGGGAGGGGATGTGAACACTGAAGCTTTCTTT. Translating gives CAIRGGDVNTEAFF. V is TRBV10-3 and J is TRBJ1-1, with a tentative D call TRBD1 (5 bases). Germline CDR1 and CDR2: ENHRY and SYGVKD. V was clipped by 8 bases and J by 0 bases, with 13 bases between them. This CDR3 is built from 14 residues.